The 19 T cell receptor beta chains below come from one sample, sequenced in a study of Ad26.COV2.S vaccination and SARS-CoV-2 variants. Profiling relied on immunoSEQ multiplex PCR, and the TCRdb table lists in-frame clones only, not all of them. In the table there are 400,000 to 450,000 clones, about 90% of which are singletons. Indicated treatment: over 15 received Ad26.COV2.S at low or high dose, single or two shots; five or six received placebo; per-sample allocation not given. Samples were taken on day 63 after the first vaccine or placebo injection. Sequenced material: peripheral blood, taken in a trial of Ad26.COV2.S vaccine versus placebo. The receptors here all came from a person aged 18 to 65 who received the Ad26.COV2.S COVID-19 vaccine or a placebo.

On this clone: A read error may account for a junction end that differs from germline. The rearrangement links TRBV10-1 to TRBJ2-3; tentative D call: TRBD2 (5 bases). The length of the CDR3 is 14 residues. CDR1 and CDR2 from the germline V gene are WNHNN and SYGVQD (reference sequence). CDR3 region: CSSKAGSLADTQYF. The CDR3 coding sequence is TGCTCCAGCAAGGCGGGCAGCCTGGCAGATACGCAGTATTTT.

The chain joins TRBV27 to TRBJ2-7, with TRBD1 matching over 8 bases. Losses at the gene ends were 6 bases for V and 2 bases for J; bases not matched to a gene: 3. Germline loops: CDR1 MNHEY, CDR2 SMNVEV (reference sequence). The CDR3 contains 13 residues. In nucleotides, the CDR3 is TGTGCCAGCAGCCAGGACAGGGCCTACGAGCAGTACTTC. It codes for CASSQDRAYEQYF.

Notes on this clone: In the same sample, other DNA sequences code for this CDR3. The chain couples TRBV11-2 to TRBJ2-3; D is ambiguous. Per germline, CDR1 SGHAT and CDR2 FQNNGV. The CDR3 is made up of 12 amino acids. Trimming shortened V by 1 base and J by 4 bases, and 3 bases separated the two germline ends. Here the CDR3 DNA reads TGTGCCAGCAGCTTAGGGGCAGATACGCAGTATTTT. This gives the protein CASSLGADTQYF. The full variable domain, its missing parts supplied by reference TRBV11-2 and TRBJ2-3, is EAGVAQSPRYKIIEKRQSVAFWCNPISGHATLYWYQQILGQGPKLLIQFQNNGVVDDSQLPKDRFSAERLKGVDSTLKIQPAKLEDSAVYLCASSLGADTQYFGPGTRLTVL.

The chain links TRBV7-8 to TRBJ2-7; TRBD1 matches 9 bases. Germline CDR1 reads SGHVS; CDR2 reads FQNEAQ. V trimming: 6 bases; J trimming: 6 bases; junction bases outside the gene matches: 12. CDR3 length: 15 amino acids. The CDR3 region is CASSFSGTGPSEQYF. CDR3 DNA: TGTGCCAGCAGTTTTTCCGGGACAGGGCCCTCCGAGCAGTACTTC.

CDR3 region: CASSIGQGAVETQYF. As DNA, the CDR3 is TGTGCCAGTAGTATCGGACAGGGGGCGGTGGAGACCCAGTACTTC. The rearrangement uses TRBV19 and TRBJ2-5; 11 bases are a match to TRBD1. The germline gives CDR1 LNHDA, CDR2 SQIVND (reference sequence). The CDR3 contains 15 residues. Unmatched junction bases numbered 5, after V lost 3 bases and J lost 5 bases.

This clone was counted between two and nine times. This CDR3 reads CASSLQGNSYEQYF. CDR3 nucleotides: TGCGCCAGCAGCTTGCAGGGAAACTCCTACGAGCAGTACTTC. The genes are TRBV5-1 and TRBJ2-7, with TRBD1 as a possible D gene (5 bases). Trimming removed 1 base from V and 0 bases from J, with 8 bases in between. The CDR3 runs to 14 residues. Germline V gene sequence: CDR1 SGHRS, CDR2 YFSETQ.

This chain connects TRBV19 to TRBJ2-5; possible D gene TRBD1, 6 bases. The CDR3 is made up of 15 amino acids. Germline V gene lookup returns CDR1 LNHDA and CDR2 SQIVND (reference sequence). Trimming removed 5 bases from V and 0 bases from J, with 13 bases in between. The CDR3 bases are TGTGCCAGTAGTTCGGGACAAGGGGACCAAGAGACCCAGTACTTC. It is translated as CASSSGQGDQETQYF. The full variable domain, completed using reference TRBV19 and TRBJ2-5, is DGGITQSPKYLFRKEGQNVTLSCEQNLNHDAMYWYRQDPGQGLRLIYYSQIVNDFQKGDIAEGYSVSREKKESFPLTVTSAQKNPTAFYLCASSSGQGDQETQYFGPGTRLLVL.

As for this clone: This same CDR3 is encoded by further DNA sequences in the sample. This chain joins TRBV7-2 and TRBJ2-5; D might be TRBD1 or TRBD2, each matching 5 bases. Germline values: CDR1 SGHTA, CDR2 FQGNSA. The CDR3 is 14 residues long. The germline V and J ends were trimmed by 4 bases and 5 bases, with 14 bases remaining between them. CDR3 sequence: CASSSQGARETQYF. CDR3 DNA sequence: TGTGCCAGCAGCTCCCAGGGAGCGCGGGAGACCCAGTACTTC.

The genes are TRBV28 and TRBJ1-6; 11 positions agree with TRBD1. Looked up from germline, CDR1 is MDHEN and CDR2 is SYDVKM. This CDR3 comprises 17 residues. Germline trimming cut 5 bases from V and 5 bases from J; bases unmatched to any gene: 8. The CDR3 reads CASSLGQGAPNNSPLHF. The CDR3, as DNA: TGTGCCAGCAGTCTCGGACAGGGGGCGCCAAATAATTCACCCCTCCACTTT.

The chain has TRBV6-1 and TRBJ2-2; 13 bases match TRBD2. Per the germline V gene, CDR1 is MNHNS and CDR2 is SASEGT. The length of the CDR3 is 15 residues. V gave up 6 bases and J gave up 4 bases; unmatched junction bases: 2. CDR3 sequence (DNA): TGTGCCAGCAGAAGACTAGCGGGAGGCACCGGGGAGCTGTTTTTT. Protein product: CASRRLAGGTGELFF.

The chain joins TRBV2 to TRBJ1-5; a possible D gene is TRBD1 (6 bases). The CDR3 is 14 amino acids. V was clipped by 7 bases and J by 4 bases, with 14 bases between them. Germline values: CDR1 SNHLY, CDR2 FYNNEI. CDR3 in DNA: TGTGCCAGCAACGGGGGGCTGAGAAATCAGCCCCAGCATTTT. Translating gives CASNGGLRNQPQHF.

The chain uses TRBV19 and TRBJ2-1; 11 nucleotides line up with TRBD2. V shed 4 bases and J 6 bases; nucleotides not matched to a gene: 17. The CDR3 is 19 residues long. Germline CDR1 reads LNHDA; CDR2 reads SQIVND (reference sequence). CDR3 sequence (DNA): TGTGCCAGTAGTACCCGAAAAATCATAGCGGGAGGGGCCCTCAATGAGCAGTTCTTC. Translation gives CASSTRKIIAGGALNEQFF.

This clone was recorded a few times. The rearrangement joins TRBV19 to TRBJ1-2; 7 nucleotides match TRBD1. The CDR3 is 16 residues long. The germline CDR1 and CDR2 sequences are LNHDA and SQIVND (reference sequence). Unmatched junction bases numbered 17, after V lost 5 bases and J lost 8 bases. This CDR3 is CASSLRRDSLLGGYTF. CDR3 bases: TGTGCCAGTAGTTTAAGACGGGACAGCCTCTTGGGAGGCTACACCTTC.

J is TRBJ1-2 and V is TRBV21-1; the DNA was not used to check the table's D call, TRBD1. TRBV21-1 has pseudogene status. The CDR3 contains 13 residues. The CDR3 sequence: CASRNRGLYGYTF. The CDR3, as DNA: TGTGCCAGCAGAAACAGGGGACTCTATGGCTACACCTTC.

Concerning this clone: Distinct nucleotide sequences in the sample also encode this CDR3. The chain joins TRBV3-1 (or the pseudogene TRBV3-2) to TRBJ2-7; D is unresolved. Germline V lookup: CDR1 LGHDT, CDR2 YNNKEL (reference sequence). Trimming took 1 base from V and 3 from J, leaving 4 bases between them. CDR3 length equals 12 residues. This chain's CDR3 is CASSQGSYEQYF. CDR3 coding DNA: TGTGCCAGCAGCCAAGGGAGCTACGAGCAGTACTTC.

The chain carries TRBV7-2 and TRBJ2-7, with TRBD1 identical over 8 bases. The CDR3 spans 15 residues. J lost 2 bases, V lost 2 bases, and 5 bases had no gene match. Germline-derived CDR1 and CDR2 are SGHTA and FQGNSA. CDR3 coding DNA: TGTGCCAGCAGCTTAATTCGGGACAGGACCTACGAGCAGTACTTC. Residues: CASSLIRDRTYEQYF.

This chain joins TRBV5-8 and TRBJ2-3; D remains unclear. The CDR3 loop spans 14 amino acids. The V end lost 1 base, the J end lost 4 bases, and 10 bases lay between the germline ends. CDR1 SGHTS and CDR2 YDEGEE come from the germline V gene. The CDR3 bases are TGTGCCAGCAGCTTGAGGTCCAGCCCAGATACGCAGTATTTT. Its translation is CASSLRSSPDTQYF.

This chain uses TRBV20-1 with TRBJ2-7, with 14 bases fitting TRBD2. Trimming cost V 3 bases and J 4 bases; bases outside gene matches: 5. The CDR3 has 15 residues. Germline V gives CDR1 DFQATT, CDR2 SNEGSKA (reference sequence). The chain's CDR3 is CSASAGTSGSYEQYF. CDR3 nucleotide sequence: TGCAGTGCTAGTGCCGGGACTAGCGGGAGTTACGAGCAGTACTTC.

The chain combines TRBV30 with TRBJ1-5, with D hard to call. The CDR3 consists of 13 residues. CDR1 is GTSNPN and CDR2 is SVGIG in the germline V gene (reference sequence). The V gene lost 0 bases and the J gene lost 1 base, with 4 bases spanning the gap. CDR3: CAWSVASNQPQHF. The DNA of the CDR3 is TGTGCCTGGAGTGTGGCAAGCAATCAGCCCCAGCATTTT.